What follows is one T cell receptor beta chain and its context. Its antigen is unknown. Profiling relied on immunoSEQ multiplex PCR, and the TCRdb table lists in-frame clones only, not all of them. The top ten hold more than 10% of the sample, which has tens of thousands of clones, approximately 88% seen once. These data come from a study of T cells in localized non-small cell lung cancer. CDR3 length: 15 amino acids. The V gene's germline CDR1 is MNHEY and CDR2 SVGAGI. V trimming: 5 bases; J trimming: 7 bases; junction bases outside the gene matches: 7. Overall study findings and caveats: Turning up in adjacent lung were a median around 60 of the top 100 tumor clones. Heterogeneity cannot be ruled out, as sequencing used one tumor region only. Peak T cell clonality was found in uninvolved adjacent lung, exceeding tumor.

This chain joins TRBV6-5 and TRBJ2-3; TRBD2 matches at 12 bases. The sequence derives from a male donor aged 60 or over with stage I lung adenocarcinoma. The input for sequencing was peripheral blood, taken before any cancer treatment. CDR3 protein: CASSRTSGEGHTQYF. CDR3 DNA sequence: TGTGCCAGCAGTCGGACTAGCGGGGAGGGTCATACGCAGTATTTT.